What follows describes a single T cell receptor beta chain. This entry comes from a study of T cell changes during pregnancy in multiple sclerosis. The table came from immunoSEQ multiplex PCR; TCRdb's copy has only in-frame clones and leaves some out. The repertoire holds fewer than 60,000 clones, about nine tenths seen once, with roughly 1.2% in the top ten. The CDR3 covers 16 residues. V lost 0 bases to trimming and J lost 3 bases, with 14 bases between them. Germline CDR1 reads SGHVS; CDR2 reads FQNEAQ. The specimen was peripheral blood, collected after pregnancy. The genes are TRBV7-8 and TRBJ1-1; D unresolved. The receptor was isolated from a female donor in good health, enrolled as a control in a pregnancy study. CDR3 sequence reads: CASSLALAGGYTEAFF. The CDR3 nucleotides are TGTGCCAGCAGCTTAGCGTTGGCCGGAGGATACACTGAAGCTTTCTTT.